Sequencing of this T cell receptor (beta chain) was carried out in a study of chemoradiotherapy in HPV16-positive cancers. Study background: Candidate HPV-specific clones and shared TCR motifs came from a couple of HPV16-positive patients.

Measured with immunoSEQ multiplex PCR; TCRdb has only the in-frame clones, and not every one. The table lists tens of thousands of clones, 86% of them singletons. Germline CDR1 reads SGHTA; CDR2 reads FQGTGA. CDR3 size: 14 residues. V trimming: 5 bases; J trimming: 5 bases; junction bases outside the gene matches: 5. Specimen: blood, collected from a patient who underwent chemoradiotherapy. The clonotype comes from a human donor with HPV-associated anogenital cancer. The V gene is TRBV7-3, the J gene TRBJ2-5, with TRBD2 identical over 10 bases. CDR3 DNA sequence: TGTGCCAGCAGCACCAGCGGGGGGGTCGAGACCCAGTACTTC. Translating gives CASSTSGGVETQYF. The entire variable domain, with the rest obtained from reference TRBV7-3 and TRBJ2-5, is as follows: GAGVSQTPSNKVTEKGKYVELRCDPISGHTALYWYRQSLGQGPEFLIYFQGTGAADDSGLPNDRFFAVRPEGSVSTLKIQRTERGDSAVYLCASSTSGGVETQYFGPGTRLLVL.